This TCR beta chain was identified in a study of cytomegalovirus exposure and HLA in healthy donors. TCRdb's table, derived via immunoSEQ multiplex PCR, lists solely in-frame clones and lacks some. Of 130,000 to 150,000 clones detected, 90% to 95% appear once; the ten largest clones hold 0.6% to 0.8%. This clone showed up just once. CDR3 length: 12 residues. Trimming removed 0 bases from V and 8 bases from J, with 8 bases in between. Germline CDR1 and CDR2: SGHRS and YFSETQ. The J gene is TRBJ1-2, the V gene TRBV5-1, with D unresolved. Specimen: PBMCs. This clonotype was sampled from a man between 18 and 35 years old in good health and CMV-seronegative. The CDR3 here is CASSLDERGYTF. The DNA of the CDR3 is TGCGCCAGCAGCTTGGACGAGCGCGGCTACACCTTC.